The 18 T cell receptor beta chains presented below share a single source sample, sequenced in a study of CD8+ T cells in alopecia areata. Sequencing used cDNA as its template, made by extracting RNA and reverse transcribing it. Profiling relied on immunoSEQ multiplex PCR, and the TCRdb table lists in-frame clones only, not all of them. There are 80,000 to 95,000 clones in the sample; 40% to 50% occur only once, and roughly 18% lies in the top ten. Specified treatment: oral pan-JAK inhibitor, 5-10 mg twice daily. The specimen was CD8+ T cells sorted from blood, collected at week 24, from a patient treated with tofacitinib. The source of these receptors is a human donor with alopecia areata.

The chain has TRBV6-5 and TRBJ2-7; no firm D call. The germline CDR1 and CDR2 sequences are MNHEY and SVGAGI. V was pared by 5 bases and J by 1 base, with 12 bases between. This CDR3 is 14 amino acids long. This chain's CDR3 is CASSDRPLSYEQYF. As DNA, the CDR3 is TGTGCCAGCAGTGACCGGCCCCTATCCTACGAGCAGTACTTC.

Only one count was recorded for this clone. The rearrangement uses TRBV27 and TRBJ1-5; no clear D gene. CDR3 length: 14 residues. V was clipped by 2 bases and J by 6 bases, with 11 bases between them. Per germline, CDR1 MNHEY and CDR2 SMNVEV (reference sequence). In DNA form, the CDR3 reads TGTGCCAGCAGTTTAGGACCTCTTGCTCAGCCCCAGCATTTT. It specifies CASSLGPLAQPQHF.

This chain joins TRBV18 and TRBJ1-1, with D hard to call. Per germline, CDR1 KGHSH and CDR2 LQKENI. The CDR3 loop spans 12 amino acids. Trimming cost V 0 bases and J 8 bases, with 7 bases left between them. The CDR3 loop reads CASSPPRPEAFF. Here the CDR3 DNA reads TGTGCCAGCTCACCACCGAGGCCAGAAGCTTTCTTT.

This clone has just a few counts. The rearrangement uses TRBV29-1 and TRBJ2-1; no reliable D call. Germline V lookup: CDR1 SQVTM, CDR2 ANQGSEA. V was shortened by 6 bases and J by 4 bases, with 7 bases between the two germline ends. The CDR3 contains 11 residues. In nucleotides, the CDR3 is TGCAGCGTAGGACGGTACAATGAGCAGTTCTTC. Its protein is CSVGRYNEQFF.

The V and J genes are TRBV29-1 and TRBJ2-7, with D perhaps being TRBD1 or TRBD2 (6 bases each). The germline V and J ends were trimmed by 6 bases and 1 base, with 13 bases remaining between them. The CDR3 loop spans 13 amino acids. CDR1 is SQVTM and CDR2 is ANQGSEA in the germline V gene. The CDR3 nucleotides read TGCAGCGTGATGGGGGGCAGATCCTACGAGCAGTACTTC. The encoded protein is CSVMGGRSYEQYF.

This chain connects TRBV13 to TRBJ1-1, with 12 bases fitting TRBD1. Trimming cost V 5 bases and J 4 bases; bases outside gene matches: 5. The V gene's germline CDR1 is PRHDT and CDR2 FYEKMQ (reference sequence). CDR3 length equals 15 residues. The CDR3: CASSPRDRGLTEAFF. The CDR3 nucleotides are TGTGCCAGCAGCCCGCGGGACAGGGGGCTCACTGAAGCTTTCTTT.

This chain uses TRBV29-1 with TRBJ1-2; D is possibly TRBD1 (6 bases). Trimming shortened V by 5 bases and J by 6 bases, and 10 bases separated the two germline ends. Germline values: CDR1 SQVTM, CDR2 ANQGSEA. This CDR3 is built from 11 residues. In DNA, the CDR3 is TGCAGCGTTACAGGGCCCCATGGCTACACCTTC. Encoded protein: CSVTGPHGYTF.

The rearrangement uses TRBV7-8 and TRBJ2-1, with unresolved D. Trimming left V 1 base short and J 3 bases short, with 4 bases between. Germline V gene data show CDR1 as SGHVS and CDR2 as FQNEAQ. The CDR3 has 13 residues. The CDR3 spells CASSLEVYNEQFF. DNA of the CDR3: TGTGCCAGCAGCTTAGAAGTCTACAATGAGCAGTTCTTC.

This clone was detected only once. This rearrangement joins TRBV4-1 to TRBJ2-5, with 7 nucleotides matching TRBD2. The CDR3 runs 15 residues. V lost 4 bases, J lost 0 bases, and 5 bases stayed unmatched. Germline V gene lookup returns CDR1 MGHRA and CDR2 YSYEKL. The CDR3: CASSPRGLNQETQYF. The CDR3 DNA is TGCGCCAGCAGCCCACGGGGACTAAACCAAGAGACCCAGTACTTC.

The chain has TRBV19 and TRBJ2-3; D uncertain. Looked up from germline, CDR1 is LNHDA and CDR2 is SQIVND (reference sequence). The CDR3 runs 13 residues. V was pared by 2 bases and J by 6 bases, with 9 bases between. The CDR3 DNA reads as TGTGCCAGTAGTATAATTCCCCGGGATACGCAGTATTTT. Translation: CASSIIPRDTQYF.

The chain links TRBV6-4 to TRBJ2-2, with D unclear. CDR3 size: 14 residues. Germline CDR1 reads MRHNA; CDR2 reads SNTAGT. The V and J ends lost 4 bases and 2 bases respectively, with 8 bases between them. For the CDR3, the DNA is TGTGCCAGCAGTGTGGCCCCAAACACCGGGGAGCTGTTTTTT. Translated, it gives CASSVAPNTGELFF.

This rearrangement joins TRBV19 to TRBJ2-1; the D is unclear. V gave up 5 bases and J gave up 6 bases, with 8 bases separating them. This CDR3 is 12 amino acids long. CDR1 and CDR2 from the germline V gene are LNHDA and SQIVND (reference sequence). CDR3 coding DNA: TGTGCCAGTAGTCCCCAGGCCAATGAGCAGTTCTTC. Translating it yields CASSPQANEQFF. Supplemented by reference TRBV19 and TRBJ2-1, the full variable domain reads DGGITQSPKYLFRKEGQNVTLSCEQNLNHDAMYWYRQDPGQGLRLIYYSQIVNDFQKGDIAEGYSVSREKKESFPLTVTSAQKNPTAFYLCASSPQANEQFFGPGTRLTVL.

This clone was detected ten times or more. This sequence joins TRBV19 and TRBJ2-1, with D maybe TRBD1 (6 bases). Germline V gene data show CDR1 as LNHDA and CDR2 as SQIVND (reference sequence). This CDR3 region has 16 residues. The V end lost 0 bases, the J end lost 2 bases, and 11 bases lay between the germline ends. For the CDR3, the DNA is TGTGCCAGTAGTATAGATCCACAGGGAGCCTACAATGAGCAGTTCTTC. This gives the protein CASSIDPQGAYNEQFF.

This clone was counted only a few times. This chain connects TRBV7-9 to TRBJ1-5, with 8 positions matching TRBD1. The CDR3 totals 15 residues. Germline-derived CDR1 and CDR2 are SEHNR and FQNEAQ (reference sequence). Germline trimming cut 4 bases from V and 2 bases from J; bases unmatched to any gene: 4. The CDR3 loop is CASSSGQGGNQPQHF. The CDR3 DNA follows: TGTGCCAGCAGCTCTGGACAGGGCGGCAATCAGCCCCAGCATTTT.

In this sample, this clone turned up a few times. A junction boundary mismatches the germline segment, possibly from a read error. J is TRBJ2-2 and V is TRBV27, with 9 bases identical to TRBD1. The CDR3 has 17 residues. The germline CDR1 and CDR2 sequences are MNHEY and SMNVEV (reference sequence). The DNA of the CDR3 is TGTGCCAGCAGTTTCTGGGGGACAGGGAAGAACGCCGGGGAGCTGTTTTTT. Amino acids: CASSFWGTGKNAGELFF.

The chain recombines TRBV6-5 with TRBJ2-7, with TRBD1 matching 7 bases. Per germline, CDR1 MNHEY and CDR2 SVGAGI. The CDR3 runs to 14 residues. V lost 5 bases, J lost 0 bases, and 4 bases stayed unmatched. CDR3 bases: TGTGCCAGCAGTGAAGGGGACAGCTCCTACGAGCAGTACTTC. This sequence encodes CASSEGDSSYEQYF.

This clone appeared once. The genes are TRBV6-5 and TRBJ2-3; no firm D call. V lost 4 bases to trimming and J lost 6 bases, with 14 bases between them. The CDR3 covers 14 residues. The germline CDR1 and CDR2 sequences are MNHEY and SVGAGI. The CDR3 sequence is CASSLARRWDTQYF. Here the CDR3 DNA reads TGTGCCAGCAGTTTGGCCCGGCGGTGGGATACGCAGTATTTT.

This clone was found a few times. This chain links TRBV5-1 with TRBJ1-1; D unclear. CDR3 length equals 15 residues. The germline V gene encodes CDR1 SGHRS and CDR2 YFSETQ. With 2 bases removed from V and 1 base from J, the gap between germline ends came to 12 bases. The CDR3 DNA reads TGCGCCAGCAGCTTAAACCTCGCGGAGAACACTGAAGCTTTCTTT. Protein product: CASSLNLAENTEAFF.